A single sample gave rise to the 26 T cell receptor beta chains below, sequenced in a study of OX40 agonist ivuxolimab in advanced cancers. TCRdb's table, derived via immunoSEQ multiplex PCR, lists solely in-frame clones and lacks some. The data hold some 94,000 clones, with more than 85% observed a single time. Material: CD4+ or CD8+ T cells sorted from blood, obtained in a trial of the OX40 agonist ivuxolimab. These TCRs come from an adult with an advanced solid tumor such as melanoma, head and neck, liver or kidney cancer.

The chain recombines TRBV11-2 with TRBJ2-7, with 8 nucleotides matching TRBD1. With 2 bases clipped from V and 1 base from J, the junction kept 16 bases outside the gene matches. This CDR3 spans 19 amino acids. Germline CDR1 reads SGHAT; CDR2 reads FQNNGV. The CDR3 sequence: CASSLRVRTGRVNSYEQYF. CDR3 DNA sequence: TGTGCCAGCAGCTTAAGGGTCCGGACAGGGAGAGTTAATTCCTACGAGCAGTACTTC.

The chain recombines TRBV7-8 with TRBJ1-3; D may be TRBD1 (5 bases). V dropped 5 bases and J dropped 1 base, with 12 bases sitting between them. Germline lookup yields CDR1 SGHVS and CDR2 FQNEAQ. The CDR3 has 15 residues. The CDR3 DNA is TGTGCCAGCAGCAGAAACAGGATGTCTGGAAACACCATATATTTT. Translated: CASSRNRMSGNTIYF.

This chain uses TRBV6-5 with TRBJ2-1; D might be TRBD1 or TRBD2, each matching 5 bases. Trimming took off 5 bases at V and 7 bases at J, with 15 bases between the two ends. This CDR3 is 14 amino acids long. Germline V gene sequence: CDR1 MNHEY, CDR2 SVGAGI. CDR3 DNA sequence: TGTGCCAGCAGTAAACCGGGACCCCCGAATGAGCAGTTCTTC. This translates into CASSKPGPPNEQFF.

The CDR3 loop is CASSPNRGWSYGYTF. CDR3 in DNA: TGTGCCAGCAGCCCAAACAGGGGCTGGAGCTATGGCTACACCTTC. The chain couples TRBV5-7 to TRBJ1-2; 7 positions agree with TRBD1. TRBV5-7 qualifies as an ORF whose function is uncertain. After removal of 4 bases from V and 4 bases from J, the junction contained 10 bases not matched to a gene. The CDR3 spans 15 residues.

The chain carries TRBV7-6 and TRBJ2-7; 8 bases match TRBD2. The CDR3 covers 14 residues. J lost 6 bases, V lost 5 bases, and 9 bases had no gene match. Germline CDR1 SGHVS, CDR2 FNYEAQ. The CDR3 region has the DNA TGTGCCAGCAGCCCCTCGGGGGGGTCGAGCGAGCAGTACTTC. The encoded protein is CASSPSGGSSEQYF.

Written as DNA, the CDR3 is TGTGCCAGCAGCTTAGAAGTGGTGTCGGTCGGGCGGGGGGCGACGAACACTGAAGCTTTCTTT. Translation gives CASSLEVVSVGRGATNTEAFF. The V gene is TRBV7-6, the J gene TRBJ1-1; weak D call: TRBD1 (6 bases). Between the trimmed V and J ends, which lost 1 base and 1 base, there was a span of 28 bases. The CDR3 runs to 21 residues. CDR1 is SGHVS and CDR2 is FNYEAQ in the germline V gene.

The genes are TRBV9 and TRBJ2-3, with TRBD2 matching 9 bases. The germline gives CDR1 SGDLS, CDR2 YYNGEE. V shed 3 bases, J shed 2 bases, and the junction held 7 bases outside the gene matches. This CDR3 is 16 amino acids long. The DNA of the CDR3 is TGTGCCAGCAGCGAATACGGCGGGGGGGCCACAGATACGCAGTATTTT. This codes for CASSEYGGGATDTQYF.

This clone showed up just once. The V and J genes are TRBV7-2 and TRBJ2-5; TRBD2 matches at 10 bases. This CDR3 is built from 17 residues. V shed 1 base and J 4 bases; nucleotides not matched to a gene: 9. Germline CDR1 and CDR2: SGHTA and FQGNSA. Written as DNA, the CDR3 is TGTGCCAGCAGCTTAGTAGTGGAGCGGGGGGGCGGAGAGACCCAGTACTTC. This encodes CASSLVVERGGGETQYF.

The chain joins TRBV4-2 to TRBJ1-2, with D possibly matching TRBD1 (5 bases). V gave up 4 bases and J gave up 4 bases, with 13 bases separating them. Germline CDR1 LGHNA, CDR2 YNFKEQ. The CDR3 spans 14 residues. CDR3 coding DNA: TGTGCCAGCAGCCTCGAGGCCACAGGCTATGGCTACACCTTC. This sequence encodes CASSLEATGYGYTF.

The rearrangement links TRBV7-3 to TRBJ2-1; TRBD1 agrees at 7 bases. Looked up from germline, CDR1 is SGHTA and CDR2 is FQGTGA. The CDR3 has 13 residues. J lost 8 bases, V lost 2 bases, and 3 bases had no gene match. CDR3 loop: CASSLGRGYEQFF. CDR3 nucleotides: TGTGCCAGCAGCTTAGGCAGGGGGTATGAGCAGTTCTTC.

This clone was seen a single time. The V call is TRBV27, the J call TRBJ1-1; D gene uncertain. CDR1 and CDR2 (germline): MNHEY, SMNVEV (reference sequence). V was cut by 2 bases and J by 8 bases, with 18 bases left in between. This CDR3 spans 15 amino acids. CDR3 amino acids: CASSLGVTVTEEAFF. The CDR3 nucleotides are TGTGCCAGCAGTTTAGGGGTGACCGTAACAGAAGAAGCTTTCTTT.

This rearrangement joins TRBV19 to TRBJ1-5; no reliable D call. The CDR3 is 15 amino acids. Trimming took 3 bases from V and 2 from J, leaving 11 bases between them. Germline V gene sequence: CDR1 LNHDA, CDR2 SQIVND (reference sequence). The CDR3 bases are TGTGCCAGTAGTATTTTCCTGACGGGCAATCAGCCCCAGCATTTT. Translated: CASSIFLTGNQPQHF.

The chain joins TRBV7-3 to TRBJ2-1; TRBD2 matches at 8 bases. J was trimmed by 3 bases and V by 2 bases; bases with no gene match: 6. Germline-derived CDR1 and CDR2 are SGHTA and FQGTGA. The CDR3 contains 16 residues. The CDR3 DNA reads as TGTGCCAGCAGCTTAGGGTCGGGAGGGCGCTACAATGAGCAGTTCTTC. Protein product: CASSLGSGGRYNEQFF. Looking up the rest from reference TRBV7-3 and TRBJ2-1 gives the full variable domain: GAGVSQTPSNKVTEKGKYVELRCDPISGHTALYWYRQSLGQGPEFLIYFQGTGAADDSGLPNDRFFAVRPEGSVSTLKIQRTERGDSAVYLCASSLGSGGRYNEQFFGPGTRLTVL.

About this clone itself: A junction boundary mismatches the germline segment, possibly from a read error. This chain joins TRBV5-1 and TRBJ1-1, with no clear D. Germline V gene lookup returns CDR1 SGHRS and CDR2 YFSETQ. The CDR3 contains 12 residues. CDR3 amino acids: CATELSGTEAFF. The CDR3 DNA is TGTGCCACCGAACTCTCGGGGACTGAAGCTTTCTTT.

The gene calls are TRBV11-2 and TRBJ2-7, with D possibly being TRBD1 (5 bases). CDR1 and CDR2 from the germline V gene are SGHAT and FQNNGV. Trimming left V 1 base short and J 3 bases short, with 7 bases between. The CDR3 runs to 13 residues. The chain's CDR3 is CASSLADNYEQYF. The CDR3 region has the DNA TGTGCCAGCAGCTTAGCGGACAACTACGAGCAGTACTTC.

CDR3 sequence reads: CASSFSPGLRGYTF. The CDR3 bases are TGTGCCAGCAGCTTTAGTCCTGGTCTACGGGGCTACACCTTC. The gene calls are TRBV13 and TRBJ1-2; D not resolved. Per the germline V gene, CDR1 is PRHDT and CDR2 is FYEKMQ (reference sequence). CDR3 length: 14 residues. V was cut by 3 bases and J by 8 bases, with 16 bases left in between.

The genes are TRBV7-9 and TRBJ2-7; a weak D match, TRBD2 (6 bases). V was clipped by 0 bases and J by 2 bases, with 14 bases between them. The CDR3 length is 16 residues. Per germline, CDR1 SEHNR and CDR2 FQNEAQ (reference sequence). CDR3 sequence: CASSLAVGGDAYEQYF. The CDR3 nucleotides are TGTGCCAGCAGCTTAGCCGTTGGCGGGGACGCCTACGAGCAGTACTTC.

This chain connects TRBV7-9 to TRBJ1-1; 9 bases are shared with TRBD1. CDR3 length equals 14 residues. CDR1 and CDR2 (germline): SEHNR, FQNEAQ (reference sequence). V shed 5 bases, J shed 7 bases, and the junction held 8 bases outside the gene matches. CDR3 bases: TGTGCCAGCAGCACGCGGACAGGGGAACTTGAAGCTTTCTTT. This translates into CASSTRTGELEAFF.

The chain couples TRBV7-9 to TRBJ2-2; D is perhaps TRBD1 or TRBD2 (6 bases each). The CDR3 spans 16 residues. Looked up from germline, CDR1 is SEHNR and CDR2 is FQNEAQ (reference sequence). Trimming took off 4 bases at V and 3 bases at J, with 15 bases between the two ends. For the CDR3, the DNA is TGTGCCAGCAGCTCCCCTGGGGGGCGAGACACCGGGGAGCTGTTTTTT. Its protein product is CASSSPGGRDTGELFF.

The chain joins TRBV9 to TRBJ1-6; 7 bases match TRBD1. V lost 0 bases, J lost 7 bases, and 7 bases stayed unmatched. From germline, CDR1 is SGDLS and CDR2 YYNGEE. This CDR3 region has 16 residues. The CDR3 here is CASSVDRGLGNSPLHF. The CDR3 DNA is TGTGCCAGCAGCGTAGATAGGGGGCTAGGGAATTCACCCCTCCACTTT.

The CDR3 nucleotides are TGTGCCAGCAGTGAAGAACCGGGACGGAACACAGATACGCAGTATTTT. It encodes CASSEEPGRNTDTQYF. The chain has TRBV6-1 and TRBJ2-3, with D perhaps given as TRBD1 or TRBD2 (5 bases each). With 1 base removed from V and 2 bases from J, the gap between germline ends came to 13 bases. Germline CDR1 and CDR2: MNHNS and SASEGT. The CDR3 totals 16 residues.

The genes are TRBV5-1 and TRBJ2-7, with a weak D call TRBD1 (6 bases). This CDR3 spans 15 amino acids. Trimming stripped 4 bases from V and 0 bases from J, with 14 bases between. Germline lookup yields CDR1 SGHRS and CDR2 YFSETQ. The CDR3 is CASSKPGHASYEQYF. The CDR3 DNA reads as TGCGCCAGCAGCAAGCCGGGACATGCCTCCTACGAGCAGTACTTC.

This clone was counted a single time. The chain employs TRBV7-2 and TRBJ1-1; the D gene is possibly TRBD1 (5 bases). The V gene's germline CDR1 is SGHTA and CDR2 FQGNSA. V lost 8 bases and J lost 4, with 11 bases in between. The CDR3 sequence is 12 residues long. In DNA, the CDR3 is TGTGCCAGCTCCCGGGACGGCACTGAAGCTTTCTTT. Translation: CASSRDGTEAFF.

The chain carries TRBV4-1 and TRBJ2-1; D unresolved. The CDR3 is made up of 17 amino acids. Trimming cost V 0 bases and J 4 bases, with 16 bases left between them. Germline V lookup: CDR1 MGHRA, CDR2 YSYEKL. In DNA, the CDR3 is TGCGCCAGCAGCCAAGAAAGGGCTCCGCCCGCATACAATGAGCAGTTCTTC. This codes for CASSQERAPPAYNEQFF.

The chain carries TRBV9 and TRBJ1-2, with 7 bases identical to TRBD1. The CDR3 sequence is 13 residues long. Unmatched junction bases numbered 8, after V lost 4 bases and J lost 8 bases. Per the germline V gene, CDR1 is SGDLS and CDR2 is YYNGEE. The CDR3 nucleotides read TGTGCCAGCAGCTGGGACAGACTAGGGGGCTACACCTTC. Its protein product is CASSWDRLGGYTF.

CDR3 amino acids: CASSYVPDSEETQYF. In DNA form, the CDR3 reads TGTGCCAGCAGTTACGTCCCCGACTCAGAAGAGACCCAGTACTTC. The V gene is TRBV6-6, the J gene TRBJ2-5; the D is unclear. This CDR3 is 15 amino acids long. CDR1 is MNHNY and CDR2 is SVGAGI in the germline V gene (reference sequence). Between the trimmed V and J ends, which lost 2 bases and 3 bases, there was a span of 13 bases.